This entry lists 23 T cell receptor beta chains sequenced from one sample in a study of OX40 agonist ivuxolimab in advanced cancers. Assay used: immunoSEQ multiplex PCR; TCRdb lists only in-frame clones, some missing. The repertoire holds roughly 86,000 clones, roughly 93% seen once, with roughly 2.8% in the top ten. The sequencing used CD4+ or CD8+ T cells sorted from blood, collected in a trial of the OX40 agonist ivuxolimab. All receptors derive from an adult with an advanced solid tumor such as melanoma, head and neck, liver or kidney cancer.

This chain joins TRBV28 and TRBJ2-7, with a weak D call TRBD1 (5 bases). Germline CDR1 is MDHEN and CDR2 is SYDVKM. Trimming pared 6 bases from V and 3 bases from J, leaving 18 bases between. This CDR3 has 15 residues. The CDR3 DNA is TGTGCCAGCAGGGGTAGGGGCAATCCGGGCTACGAGCAGTACTTC. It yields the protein CASRGRGNPGYEQYF. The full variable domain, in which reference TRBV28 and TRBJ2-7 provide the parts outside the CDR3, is DVKVTQSSRYLVKRTGEKVFLECVQDMDHENMFWYRQDPGLGLRLIYFSYDVKMKEKGDIPEGYSVSREKKERFSLILESASTNQTSMYLCASRGRGNPGYEQYFGPGTRLTVT.

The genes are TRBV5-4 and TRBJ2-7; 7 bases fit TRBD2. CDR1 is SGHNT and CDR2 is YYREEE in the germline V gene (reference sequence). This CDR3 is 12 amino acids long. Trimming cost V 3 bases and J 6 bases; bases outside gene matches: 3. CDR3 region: CASSWGGSEQYF. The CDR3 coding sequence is TGTGCCAGCAGCTGGGGAGGGTCCGAGCAGTACTTC.

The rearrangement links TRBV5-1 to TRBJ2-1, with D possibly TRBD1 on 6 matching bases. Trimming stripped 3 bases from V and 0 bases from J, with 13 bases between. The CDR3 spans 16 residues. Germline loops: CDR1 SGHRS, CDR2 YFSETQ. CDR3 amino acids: CASSSIPDSSYNEQFF. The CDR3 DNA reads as TGCGCCAGCAGCTCTATTCCGGACAGCTCCTACAATGAGCAGTTCTTC.

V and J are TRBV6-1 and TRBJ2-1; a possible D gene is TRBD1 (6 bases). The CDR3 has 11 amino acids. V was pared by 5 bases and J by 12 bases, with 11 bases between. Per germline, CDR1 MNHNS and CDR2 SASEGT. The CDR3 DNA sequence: TGTGCCAGCAGTCAGGGGCCGGGGCAGTTCTTC. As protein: CASSQGPGQFF.

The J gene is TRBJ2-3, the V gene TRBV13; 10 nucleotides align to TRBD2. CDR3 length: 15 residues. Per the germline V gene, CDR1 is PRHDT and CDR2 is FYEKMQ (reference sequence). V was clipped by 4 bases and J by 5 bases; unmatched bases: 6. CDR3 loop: CASSSERGGIDTQYF. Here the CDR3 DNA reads TGTGCCAGCAGCTCTGAGCGGGGGGGCATAGATACGCAGTATTTT.

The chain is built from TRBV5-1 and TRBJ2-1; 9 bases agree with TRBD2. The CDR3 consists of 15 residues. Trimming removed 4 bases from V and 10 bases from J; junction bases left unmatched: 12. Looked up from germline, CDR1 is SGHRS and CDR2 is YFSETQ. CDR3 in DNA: TGCGCCAGCAGCCCGGGGAACAGCGGGAGGTACGAGCAGTTCTTC. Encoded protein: CASSPGNSGRYEQFF.

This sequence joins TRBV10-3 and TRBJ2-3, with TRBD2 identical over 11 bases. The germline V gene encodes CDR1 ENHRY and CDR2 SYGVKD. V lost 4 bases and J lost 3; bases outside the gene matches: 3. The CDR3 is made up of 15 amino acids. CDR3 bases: TGTGCCATCAGTGTGGCTAGCGGGAGGACAGATACGCAGTATTTT. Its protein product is CAISVASGRTDTQYF.

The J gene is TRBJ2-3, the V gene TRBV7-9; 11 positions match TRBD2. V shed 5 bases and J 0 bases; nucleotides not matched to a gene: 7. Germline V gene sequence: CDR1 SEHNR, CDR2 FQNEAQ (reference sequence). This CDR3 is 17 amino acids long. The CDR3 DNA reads TGTGCCAGCAGCCCCGGGACTAGCGGCTCTAGCACAGATACGCAGTATTTT. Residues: CASSPGTSGSSTDTQYF.

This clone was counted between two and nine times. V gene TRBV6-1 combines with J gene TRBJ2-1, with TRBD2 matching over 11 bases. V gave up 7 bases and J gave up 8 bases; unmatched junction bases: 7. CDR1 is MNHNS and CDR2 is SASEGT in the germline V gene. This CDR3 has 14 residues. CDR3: CASNLAGGLDEQFF. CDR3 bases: TGTGCCAGCAATCTAGCGGGGGGATTAGATGAGCAGTTCTTC.

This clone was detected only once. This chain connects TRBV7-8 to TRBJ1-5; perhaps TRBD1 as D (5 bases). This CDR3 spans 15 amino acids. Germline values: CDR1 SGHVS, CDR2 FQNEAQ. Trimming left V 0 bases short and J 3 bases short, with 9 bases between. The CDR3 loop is CASSLAAGPNQPQHF. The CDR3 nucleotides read TGTGCCAGCAGCTTAGCGGCAGGGCCCAATCAGCCCCAGCATTTT.

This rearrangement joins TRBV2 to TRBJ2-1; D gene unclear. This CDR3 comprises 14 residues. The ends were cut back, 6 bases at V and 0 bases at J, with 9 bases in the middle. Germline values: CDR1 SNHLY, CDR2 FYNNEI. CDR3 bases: TGTGCCAGCAGACGCCTGAGCTCCTACAATGAGCAGTTCTTC. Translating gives CASRRLSSYNEQFF.

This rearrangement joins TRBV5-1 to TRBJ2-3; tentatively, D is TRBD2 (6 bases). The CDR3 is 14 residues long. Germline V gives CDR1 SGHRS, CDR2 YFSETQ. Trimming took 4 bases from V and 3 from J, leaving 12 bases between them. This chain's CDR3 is CASSPGRGTDTQYF. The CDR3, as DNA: TGCGCCAGCAGCCCCGGCCGGGGGACAGATACGCAGTATTTT.

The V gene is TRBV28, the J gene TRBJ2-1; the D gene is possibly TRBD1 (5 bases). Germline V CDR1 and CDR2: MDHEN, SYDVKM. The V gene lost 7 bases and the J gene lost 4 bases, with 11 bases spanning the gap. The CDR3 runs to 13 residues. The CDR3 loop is CASTLDTYNEQFF. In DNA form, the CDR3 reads TGTGCCAGCACCCTGGACACGTACAATGAGCAGTTCTTC.

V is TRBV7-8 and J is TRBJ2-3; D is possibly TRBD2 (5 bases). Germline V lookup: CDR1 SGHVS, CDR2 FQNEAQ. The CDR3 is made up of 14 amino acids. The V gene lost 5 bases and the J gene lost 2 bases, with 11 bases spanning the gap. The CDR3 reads CASSPDSYTDTQYF. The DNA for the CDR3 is TGTGCCAGCAGCCCGGACTCGTACACAGATACGCAGTATTTT. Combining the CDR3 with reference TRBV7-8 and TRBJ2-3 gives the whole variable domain GAGVSQSPRYKVAKRGQDVALRCDPISGHVSLFWYQQALGQGPEFLTYFQNEAQLDKSGLPSDRFFAERPEGSVSTLKIQRTQQEDSAVYLCASSPDSYTDTQYFGPGTRLTVL.

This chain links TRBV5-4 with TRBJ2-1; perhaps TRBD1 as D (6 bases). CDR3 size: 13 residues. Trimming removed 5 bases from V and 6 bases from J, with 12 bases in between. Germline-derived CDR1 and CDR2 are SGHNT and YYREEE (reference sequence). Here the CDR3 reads CASSWGRANEQFF. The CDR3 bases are TGTGCCAGCAGTTGGGGGCGGGCCAATGAGCAGTTCTTC.

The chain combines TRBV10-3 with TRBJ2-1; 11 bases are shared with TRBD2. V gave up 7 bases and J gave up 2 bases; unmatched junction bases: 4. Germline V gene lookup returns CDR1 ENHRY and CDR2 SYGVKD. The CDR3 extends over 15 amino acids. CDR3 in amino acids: CAITGLAGPYNEQFF. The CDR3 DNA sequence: TGTGCCATCACAGGACTAGCGGGTCCCTACAATGAGCAGTTCTTC.

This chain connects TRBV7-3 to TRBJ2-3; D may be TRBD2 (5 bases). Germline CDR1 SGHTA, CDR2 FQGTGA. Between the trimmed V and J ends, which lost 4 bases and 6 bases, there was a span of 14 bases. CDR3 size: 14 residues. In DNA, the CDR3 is TGTGCCAGCAGCTCGCGGTTAGCGTGGGATACGCAGTATTTT. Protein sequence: CASSSRLAWDTQYF. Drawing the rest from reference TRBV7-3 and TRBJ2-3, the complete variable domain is GAGVSQTPSNKVTEKGKYVELRCDPISGHTALYWYRQSLGQGPEFLIYFQGTGAADDSGLPNDRFFAVRPEGSVSTLKIQRTERGDSAVYLCASSSRLAWDTQYFGPGTRLTVL.

DNA of the CDR3: TGTGCCAGCCCCCGAGCGGGAGAATCAGATACGCAGTATTTT. It is translated as CASPRAGESDTQYF. J is TRBJ2-3 and V is TRBV2; 8 bases agree with TRBD2. CDR3 length equals 14 residues. V dropped 8 bases and J dropped 4; count of bases not matched to a gene: 8. CDR1 and CDR2 from the germline V gene are SNHLY and FYNNEI.

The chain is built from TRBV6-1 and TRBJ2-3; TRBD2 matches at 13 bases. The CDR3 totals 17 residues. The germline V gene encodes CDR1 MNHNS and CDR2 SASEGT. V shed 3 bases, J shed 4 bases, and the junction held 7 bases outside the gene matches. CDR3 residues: CASSEERGLAGADTQYF. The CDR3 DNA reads TGTGCCAGCAGTGAGGAGCGAGGACTAGCGGGGGCAGATACGCAGTATTTT.

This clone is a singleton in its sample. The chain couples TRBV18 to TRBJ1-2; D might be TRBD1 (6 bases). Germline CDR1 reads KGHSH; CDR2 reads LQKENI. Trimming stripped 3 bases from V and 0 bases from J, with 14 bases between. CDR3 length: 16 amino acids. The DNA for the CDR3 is TGTGCCAGCTCACCCTTTGACAGGCGAGCTAACTATGGCTACACCTTC. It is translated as CASSPFDRRANYGYTF.

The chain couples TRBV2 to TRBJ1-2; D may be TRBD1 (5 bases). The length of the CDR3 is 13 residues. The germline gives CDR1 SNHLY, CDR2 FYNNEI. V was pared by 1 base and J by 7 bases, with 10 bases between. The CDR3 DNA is TGTGCCAGCAGTGAAGAGAACAGGAGTGGCTACACCTTC. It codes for CASSEENRSGYTF.

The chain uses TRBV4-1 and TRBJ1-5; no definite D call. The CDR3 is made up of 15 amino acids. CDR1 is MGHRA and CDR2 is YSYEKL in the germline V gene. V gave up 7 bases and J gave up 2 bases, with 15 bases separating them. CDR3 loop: CASNTDSLGNQPQHF. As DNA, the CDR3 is TGCGCCAGCAACACGGACTCCCTCGGCAATCAGCCCCAGCATTTT.

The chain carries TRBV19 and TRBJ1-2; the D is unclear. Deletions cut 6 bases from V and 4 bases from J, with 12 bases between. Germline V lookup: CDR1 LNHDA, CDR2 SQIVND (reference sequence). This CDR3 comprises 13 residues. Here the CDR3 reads CASRRSWVYGYTF. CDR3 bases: TGTGCCAGTAGAAGGAGCTGGGTCTATGGCTACACCTTC.